These 32 T cell receptor beta chains came from one sample sequenced in a study of STAT3 mutations in large granular lymphocyte leukemia. Study-wide results and caveats: Every T-cell large granular lymphocyte leukemia patient had at least one immunodominant TCR beta clonotype.

Their antigens remain unidentified. Profiled with immunoSEQ multiplex PCR; TCRdb holds only in-frame clones, not every one. The table records tens of thousands of clones, more than 75% of them present only once. Specimen: peripheral blood mononuclear cells. The receptors were gathered from a man between 60 and 75 years old with T-cell large granular lymphocyte leukemia. Some clones in this sample may be carry-over from other donors' samples.

This chain connects TRBV5-1 to TRBJ2-5; D call uncertain. Per germline, CDR1 SGHRS and CDR2 YFSETQ. The CDR3 totals 14 residues. With 4 bases removed from V and 0 bases from J, the gap between germline ends came to 10 bases. The DNA of the CDR3 is TGCGCCAGCAGCAGCTCCGTCTACCAAGAGACCCAGTACTTC. The encoded protein is CASSSSVYQETQYF.

The chain couples TRBV5-4 to TRBJ2-5; no reliable D call. V lost 0 bases, J lost 2 bases, and 8 bases lay in between. The CDR3 sequence is 14 residues long. Germline CDR1 and CDR2: SGHNT and YYREEE (reference sequence). The CDR3 is CASSLGSSQETQYF. For the CDR3, the DNA is TGTGCCAGCAGCTTGGGGTCCAGTCAAGAGACCCAGTACTTC.

The chain links TRBV5-4 to TRBJ1-5, with 7 bases lining up with TRBD1. Unmatched junction bases numbered 12, after V lost 0 bases and J lost 0 bases. Germline loops: CDR1 SGHNT, CDR2 YYREEE (reference sequence). This CDR3 spans 19 amino acids. The CDR3 coding sequence is TGTGCCAGCAGCTTGGGGGAAAAGGACAGGATGAATAGCAATCAGCCCCAGCATTTT. It is translated as CASSLGEKDRMNSNQPQHF.

V is TRBV7-9 and J is TRBJ2-5; tentative D call: TRBD2 (5 bases). Trimming removed 8 bases from V and 5 bases from J, with 21 bases in between. CDR3 length: 15 residues. The V gene's germline CDR1 is SEHNR and CDR2 FQNEAQ (reference sequence). The CDR3 DNA is TGTGCCAGCTTCCAAAAAGCGGATTTTGGGGAGACCCAGTACTTC. Protein sequence: CASFQKADFGETQYF.

J is TRBJ2-7 and V is TRBV23-1; D gene ambiguous. TRBV23-1 is placed among ORFs of uncertain function. The germline V and J ends were trimmed by 8 bases and 5 bases, with 25 bases remaining between them. CDR3 length: 16 residues. CDR3 loop: CASQTHPRSERDEQYF. For the CDR3, the DNA is TGCGCCAGCCAAACCCATCCCCGGAGTGAGCGAGACGAGCAGTACTTC.

The J gene is TRBJ2-2, the V gene TRBV4-3; 8 bases agree with TRBD1. Per germline, CDR1 LGHNA and CDR2 YSLEER. The CDR3 totals 15 residues. The trim removed 1 base at V and 4 bases at J, leaving 2 bases unmatched. CDR3 DNA: TGCGCCAGCAGCCAAGGGGACAGGTTCACCGGGGAGCTGTTTTTT. Amino acids: CASSQGDRFTGELFF.

The rearrangement uses TRBV6-5 and TRBJ2-7, with TRBD2 matching 9 bases. V dropped 6 bases and J dropped 4; count of bases not matched to a gene: 10. This CDR3 comprises 15 residues. Germline assignment: CDR1 MNHEY and CDR2 SVGAGI. The CDR3 loop reads CASSPTASGTYEQYF. CDR3 nucleotides: TGTGCCAGCAGCCCAACGGCTAGCGGGACGTACGAGCAGTACTTC.

This chain uses TRBV6-1 with TRBJ1-1, with D uncertain. The V end lost 4 bases, the J end lost 3 bases, and 12 bases lay between the germline ends. In germline, CDR1 is MNHNS, CDR2 SASEGT. The CDR3 loop spans 14 amino acids. The CDR3 DNA reads TGTGCCAGCAGTGTTGGGAGTGGAGACACTGAAGCTTTCTTT. Its translation: CASSVGSGDTEAFF.

The V and J genes are TRBV29-1 and TRBJ1-2; D call uncertain. The CDR3 consists of 10 residues. Trimming stripped 6 bases from V and 8 bases from J, with 10 bases between. Germline assignment: CDR1 SQVTM and CDR2 ANQGSEA. The CDR3 loop reads CSVTSGGYTF. The DNA of the CDR3 is TGCAGCGTGACTTCGGGGGGCTACACCTTC.

A single count supports this clone. The chain combines TRBV30 with TRBJ2-1; D tentatively fits TRBD1 or TRBD2 (6 bases each). The CDR3 has 15 amino acids. Germline lookup yields CDR1 GTSNPN and CDR2 SVGIG (reference sequence). The V gene lost 5 bases and the J gene lost 0 bases, with 14 bases spanning the gap. CDR3 sequence: CAWQRRGSSYNEQFF. The CDR3 DNA sequence: TGTGCCTGGCAGCGGAGGGGGAGCTCCTACAATGAGCAGTTCTTC.

The V and J genes are TRBV10-2 and TRBJ2-5; 11 positions match TRBD2. Germline V CDR1 and CDR2: WSHSY, SAAADI. The CDR3 loop spans 16 amino acids. Losses at the gene ends were 6 bases for V and 5 bases for J; bases not matched to a gene: 11. The CDR3 DNA is TGCGCCAGCAGCGATCCACTAGCGGGAGACCTCGAGACCCAGTACTTC. It is translated as CASSDPLAGDLETQYF.

The table lists this clone with a count of one. The CDR3 here is CASSVAAQGSPGGYTF. In nucleotides, the CDR3 is TGTGCCAGCAGCGTAGCTGCCCAGGGATCCCCGGGTGGCTACACCTTC. V gene TRBV9 combines with J gene TRBJ1-2; D possibly corresponds to TRBD1 (5 bases). Germline lookup yields CDR1 SGDLS and CDR2 YYNGEE. CDR3 length: 16 amino acids. Trimming left V 0 bases short and J 7 bases short, with 19 bases between.

This rearrangement joins TRBV5-1 to TRBJ1-1; a weak D match, TRBD1 (5 bases). Looked up from germline, CDR1 is SGHRS and CDR2 is YFSETQ. This CDR3 has 15 amino acids. V was shortened by 0 bases and J by 1 base, with 10 bases between the two germline ends. The CDR3 loop reads CASSLVGGGNTEAFF. The CDR3 DNA sequence: TGCGCCAGCAGCTTGGTGGGGGGAGGGAACACTGAAGCTTTCTTT.

The chain uses TRBV11-2 and TRBJ1-2; D is uncertain. The CDR3 covers 13 residues. Trimming stripped 5 bases from V and 8 bases from J, with 15 bases between. Germline-derived CDR1 and CDR2 are SGHAT and FQNNGV. For the CDR3, the DNA is TGTGCCAGCAGCCCCTTGCGGTCCCCAGGCTACACCTTC. Its translation: CASSPLRSPGYTF.

The chain employs TRBV7-9 and TRBJ2-3; 7 bases fit TRBD1. This CDR3 contains 15 residues. V shed 5 bases and J 1 base; nucleotides not matched to a gene: 6. CDR1 and CDR2 (germline): SEHNR, FQNEAQ (reference sequence). The CDR3 protein is CASSGDSPGTDTQYF. CDR3 DNA sequence: TGTGCCAGCAGCGGGGACAGCCCGGGCACAGATACGCAGTATTTT.

This chain links TRBV5-1 with TRBJ2-7; tentatively, D is TRBD1 (5 bases). Per germline, CDR1 SGHRS and CDR2 YFSETQ. Trimming took off 1 base at V and 0 bases at J, with 8 bases between the two ends. This CDR3 is 14 amino acids long. The CDR3 bases are TGCGCCAGCAGCTTGTTCCAGGGCTCCTACGAGCAGTACTTC. Translation gives CASSLFQGSYEQYF.

This rearrangement joins TRBV11-2 to TRBJ2-7; TRBD2 matches at 11 bases. V trimming: 3 bases; J trimming: 4 bases; junction bases outside the gene matches: 2. In germline, CDR1 is SGHAT, CDR2 FQNNGV. This CDR3 comprises 14 residues. CDR3 in amino acids: CASSFSGRAYEQYF. CDR3 DNA sequence: TGTGCCAGCAGCTTTAGCGGGAGGGCATACGAGCAGTACTTC. Full variable domain (remainder filled in from reference TRBV11-2 and TRBJ2-7): EAGVAQSPRYKIIEKRQSVAFWCNPISGHATLYWYQQILGQGPKLLIQFQNNGVVDDSQLPKDRFSAERLKGVDSTLKIQPAKLEDSAVYLCASSFSGRAYEQYFGPGTRLTVT.

This clone was recorded a few times. The V call is TRBV15, the J call TRBJ1-5; TRBD1 might be the D (6 bases). The germline CDR1 and CDR2 sequences are LNHNV and YYDKDF (reference sequence). V shed 6 bases and J shed 0 bases, with 9 bases lying between them. The CDR3 is 14 amino acids. CDR3 in DNA: TGTGCCACCAGACAGGGACTTAGCAATCAGCCCCAGCATTTT. As protein: CATRQGLSNQPQHF. The full variable domain, in which reference TRBV15 and TRBJ1-5 provide the parts outside the CDR3, is DAMVIQNPRYQVTQFGKPVTLSCSQTLNHNVMYWYQQKSSQAPKLLFHYYDKDFNNEADTPDNFQSRRPNTSFCFLDIRSPGLGDTAMYLCATRQGLSNQPQHFGDGTRLSIL.

The rearrangement links TRBV5-1 to TRBJ2-7; D assignment may be TRBD1 or TRBD2 (5 bases each). Trimming removed 1 base at V and 6 bases at J, with 8 bases between. The CDR3 sequence is 12 residues long. Germline V lookup: CDR1 SGHRS, CDR2 YFSETQ. The DNA for the CDR3 is TGCGCCAGCAGCTTGAAGGGGAGCGAGCAGTACTTC. It encodes CASSLKGSEQYF.

V gene TRBV29-1 combines with J gene TRBJ2-7, with D uncertain. Germline values: CDR1 SQVTM, CDR2 ANQGSEA. Trimming shortened V by 4 bases and J by 2 bases, and 12 bases separated the two germline ends. This CDR3 region has 13 residues. The CDR3: CSVVGSNTYEQYF. DNA of the CDR3: TGCAGCGTTGTAGGGTCTAACACCTACGAGCAGTACTTC.

The V gene is TRBV27, the J gene TRBJ2-7, with 13 bases that match TRBD2. The V segment lost 4 bases and the J segment 1 base; nucleotides outside the gene matches: 1. Per germline, CDR1 MNHEY and CDR2 SMNVEV (reference sequence). The CDR3 length is 15 residues. CDR3 protein: CASSWGLAGSYEQYF. The CDR3 nucleotides read TGTGCCAGCAGTTGGGGACTAGCGGGATCCTACGAGCAGTACTTC.

The CDR3 DNA reads TGTGCCAGCAGCTACACAGATACGCAGTATTTT. This translates into CASSYTDTQYF. The chain couples TRBV7-9 to TRBJ2-3; D is unresolved. The germline V gene has CDR1 SEHNR and CDR2 FQNEAQ (reference sequence). This CDR3 region has 11 residues. The V end was cut by 4 bases, the J end by 2 bases, with 1 base between.

The chain is built from TRBV6-6 and TRBJ2-7, with TRBD2 identical over 7 bases. Germline-derived CDR1 and CDR2 are MNHNY and SVGAGI (reference sequence). The CDR3 is made up of 12 amino acids. V shed 9 bases, J shed 5 bases, and the junction held 7 bases outside the gene matches. The CDR3 region has the DNA TGTGCCAGTCATCCGGGAGGCCACGAGCAGTACTTC. Encoded protein: CASHPGGHEQYF.

V is TRBV18 and J is TRBJ2-2, with TRBD2 matching over 9 bases. The J segment lost 5 bases and the V segment lost 3 bases, leaving 7 bases of the junction unmatched. CDR3 size: 16 residues. The germline V gene encodes CDR1 KGHSH and CDR2 LQKENI. For the CDR3, the DNA is TGTGCCAGCTCACCTCTGGTAGCGGGAGAAACCGGGGAGCTGTTTTTT. Translation gives CASSPLVAGETGELFF.

The rearrangement links TRBV28 to TRBJ2-2; D is possibly TRBD2 (5 bases). CDR1 and CDR2 (germline): MDHEN, SYDVKM. Trimming removed 1 base at V and 2 bases at J, with 8 bases between. The CDR3 extends over 15 amino acids. CDR3 amino acids: CASSLLRENTGELFF. CDR3 DNA: TGTGCCAGCAGTTTATTGAGGGAAAACACCGGGGAGCTGTTTTTT.

The genes are TRBV5-6 and TRBJ1-5, with a possible D match to TRBD1 (6 bases). Germline V gene sequence: CDR1 SGHDT, CDR2 YYEEEE. The CDR3 length is 15 residues. The germline V and J ends were trimmed by 4 bases and 7 bases, with 18 bases remaining between them. CDR3 sequence reads: CASSPERGAEQPQHF. The CDR3 coding sequence is TGTGCCAGCAGCCCCGAGCGGGGGGCAGAACAGCCCCAGCATTTT. Full variable domain (outside the CDR3, taken from reference TRBV5-6 and TRBJ1-5): DAGVTQSPTHLIKTRGQQVTLRCSPKSGHDTVSWYQQALGQGPQFIFQYYEEEERQRGNFPDRFSGHQFPNYSSELNVNALLLGDSALYLCASSPERGAEQPQHFGDGTRLSIL.

This sequence joins TRBV6-6 and TRBJ2-5; a weak D match, TRBD2 (5 bases). Germline loops: CDR1 MNHNY, CDR2 SVGAGI (reference sequence). V lost 2 bases and J 5 bases, leaving 12 bases between the germline ends. The CDR3 runs to 14 residues. The CDR3 coding sequence is TGTGCCAGCAGTTACCCGAGGGCCCGGGAGACCCAGTACTTC. This encodes CASSYPRARETQYF.

CDR3 nucleotides: TGTGCCAGCAGCTTTAACAGGGCTAATGGCTACACCTTC. This gives the protein CASSFNRANGYTF. This chain connects TRBV5-6 to TRBJ1-2; maybe TRBD1 (6 bases). This CDR3 has 13 amino acids. With 2 bases removed from V and 6 bases from J, the gap between germline ends came to 11 bases. CDR1 and CDR2 from the germline V gene are SGHDT and YYEEEE.

The V and J genes are TRBV5-4 and TRBJ1-2; possibly TRBD1 for D (5 bases). The V gene lost 3 bases and the J gene lost 3 bases, with 9 bases spanning the gap. The length of the CDR3 is 13 residues. Germline assignment: CDR1 SGHNT and CDR2 YYREEE (reference sequence). The CDR3 DNA sequence: TGTGCCAGCAGCTCATCGGGGGACTATGGCTACACCTTC. Its protein product is CASSSSGDYGYTF.

The chain recombines TRBV5-4 with TRBJ2-1; 10 bases match TRBD2. The trim removed 6 bases at V and 6 bases at J, leaving 6 bases unmatched. This CDR3 contains 14 residues. The V gene's germline CDR1 is SGHNT and CDR2 YYREEE (reference sequence). The CDR3 nucleotides are TGTGCCAGCAAAGCGGGAGGGCCGATCAATGAGCAGTTCTTC. Translation gives CASKAGGPINEQFF.

V gene TRBV10-2 combines with J gene TRBJ1-5; D is undetermined. Germline V gene lookup returns CDR1 WSHSY and CDR2 SAAADI. The CDR3 runs 12 residues. Trimming cost V 8 bases and J 7 bases, with 12 bases left between them. The DNA of the CDR3 is TGCGCCAGCGCCATCGGGCAACAGCCCCAGCATTTT. It codes for CASAIGQQPQHF.

The gene calls are TRBV4-1 and TRBJ2-7; 8 positions match TRBD1. The V gene's germline CDR1 is MGHRA and CDR2 YSYEKL. This CDR3 is built from 14 residues. The V gene end was trimmed by 3 bases and the J gene end by 2 bases; junction bases not matched to a gene: 3. The CDR3: CASSHPGGTYEQYF. In nucleotides, the CDR3 is TGCGCCAGCAGCCACCCAGGGGGCACCTACGAGCAGTACTTC.